A selection of T cell receptor beta chains follows, all from one sample in a study of CD4 T cells in relation to SARS-CoV-2 and coronaviruses. Only in-frame clones appear in the TCRdb table, and some are missing; sequencing was by immunoSEQ multiplex PCR. The sample holds just over 15,000 clones, under 80% seen once. These receptors lack a known antigen. The specimen was CD4+ T cells from PBMCs, cultured in vitro. The receptors come from a human donor in good health. Both conserved end residues are part of each CDR3. Each record gives: V gene, clone size, D gene, J gene, CDR3 protein, CDR3 DNA. The D gene is left open where the match is weak. Size is stated for part of the rows, as once, few or many counts, or as a class when the clone is expanded.

V: TRBV7-9
size: .
D: .
J: TRBJ2-5
CDR3: CASSLIGRGETQYF
DNA: TGTGCCAGCAGCTTAATAGGGCGCGGAGAGACCCAGTACTTC

V: TRBV12-3/TRBV12-4
size: .
D: .
J: TRBJ1-5
CDR3: CASSKQSDQPQHF
DNA: TGTGCCAGCAGCAAACAGAGCGATCAGCCCCAGCATTTT

V: TRBV29-1
size: .
D: .
J: TRBJ2-7
CDR3: CSVAGYHEQYF
DNA: TGCAGCGTTGCCGGGTACCACGAGCAGTACTTC

V: TRBV5-6
size: .
D: TRBD2
J: TRBJ2-7
CDR3: CASSFLAGDEQYF
DNA: TGTGCCAGCAGCTTTTTAGCGGGAGACGAGCAGTACTTC

V: TRBV3-1/TRBV3-2
size: few
D: TRBD2
J: TRBJ2-7
CDR3: CASSQELSSGTPSF
DNA: TGTGCCAGCAGCCAAGAGCTTTCTAGCGGGACCCCTTCCTTC

V: TRBV5-1
size: few
D: .
J: TRBJ1-1
CDR3: CASILGPSNTEAFF
DNA: TGCGCCAGCATTCTAGGACCGTCGAACACTGAAGCTTTCTTT

V: TRBV5-1
size: .
D: .
J: TRBJ2-5
CDR3: CASSLGSLRETETQYF
DNA: TGCGCCAGCAGCTTGGGCTCCTTGCGGGAAACGGAGACCCAGTACTTC

V: TRBV3-1/TRBV3-2
size: .
D: .
J: TRBJ1-2
CDR3: CASSQGLPPRYGYTF
DNA: TGTGCCAGCAGCCAAGGACTGCCTCCGCGCTATGGCTACACCTTC

V: TRBV18
size: .
D: .
J: TRBJ2-1
CDR3: CASSPRRAAEQFF
DNA: TGTGCCAGCTCACCGCGGCGGGCGGCAGAGCAGTTCTTC

V: TRBV12-3/TRBV12-4
size: once
D: .
J: TRBJ2-1
CDR3: CASSSRGGNQQFF
DNA: TGTGCCAGCAGTTCAAGGGGGGGTAACCAGCAGTTCTTC